The 12 T cell receptor beta chains below all came from one sample that was sequenced in a study of beta chain features in type 1 diabetes. Investigators reverse transcribed all isolated RNA, so they sequenced expressed TCRB transcripts. TCRdb's table, derived via immunoSEQ multiplex PCR, lists solely in-frame clones and lacks some. The sample includes around 250,000 clones, 25% to 30% of them seen just once. Material: central memory CD4+ T cells from blood. These receptor sequences come from a man aged 25 to 45 in good health.

Turning to this clone: Additional DNA sequences in this sample encode the identical CDR3. J is TRBJ1-6 and V is TRBV5-6; possibly TRBD1 for D (6 bases). The V and J ends lost 0 bases and 6 bases respectively, with 10 bases between them. CDR1 SGHDT and CDR2 YYEEEE come from the germline V gene. The CDR3 runs to 15 residues. CDR3 sequence (DNA): TGTGCCAGCAGCTTGGAGGGCAGGGGTAATTCACCCCTCCACTTT. Amino acids: CASSLEGRGNSPLHF.

The chain has TRBV9 and TRBJ2-1, with 8 bases matching TRBD2. The trim removed 9 bases at V and 8 bases at J, leaving 10 bases unmatched. Germline lookup yields CDR1 SGDLS and CDR2 YYNGEE. The CDR3 contains 13 residues. The CDR3 nucleotides read TGTGCCACCGGCCGGGAGGGAGGCGATGAGCAGTTCTTC. Its translation is CATGREGGDEQFF.

This chain connects TRBV30 to TRBJ1-1; the D gene is possibly TRBD1 (5 bases). Germline V gives CDR1 GTSNPN, CDR2 SVGIG (reference sequence). CDR3 size: 13 residues. V lost 3 bases and J 11 bases, leaving 19 bases between the germline ends. The DNA for the CDR3 is TGTGCCTGGAGAACCCCCGGGGGGTTAGCGGCTTTCTTT. Translating it yields CAWRTPGGLAAFF.

This CDR3 reads CASSWATRDTQYF. CDR3 DNA sequence: TGTGCCAGCAGTTGGGCCACCAGAGATACGCAGTATTTT. The rearrangement uses TRBV6-5 and TRBJ2-3; no definite D call. Per germline, CDR1 MNHEY and CDR2 SVGAGI. Trimming took off 4 bases at V and 5 bases at J, with 10 bases between the two ends. This CDR3 has 13 amino acids.

This chain uses TRBV7-9 with TRBJ1-5; the D is unclear. The germline V and J ends were trimmed by 1 base and 0 bases, with 10 bases remaining between them. The CDR3 is 16 amino acids. Germline values: CDR1 SEHNR, CDR2 FQNEAQ (reference sequence). CDR3 bases: TGTGCCAGCAGCTTAGGGGCCGGAAATAGCAATCAGCCCCAGCATTTT. It encodes CASSLGAGNSNQPQHF.

This clone showed up just a few times. The chain is built from TRBV7-9 and TRBJ2-1; TRBD2 matches at 14 bases. After removal of 5 bases from V and 8 bases from J, the junction contained 5 bases not matched to a gene. The germline V gene has CDR1 SEHNR and CDR2 FQNEAQ (reference sequence). The CDR3 runs 15 residues. CDR3 bases: TGTGCCAGCAGCCAGGGACTAGCGGGAGTGGATGAGCAGTTCTTC. Protein: CASSQGLAGVDEQFF.

Comment on this clone: This sample includes further DNA sequences coding for the same CDR3. This rearrangement joins TRBV20-1 to TRBJ2-1; no firm D call. Deletions cut 5 bases from V and 7 bases from J, with 6 bases between. Per the germline V gene, CDR1 is DFQATT and CDR2 is SNEGSKA (reference sequence). This CDR3 contains 10 residues. The CDR3 DNA sequence: TGCAGTGCTCGAATAAATGAGCAGTTCTTC. This codes for CSARINEQFF.

This clone showed up just a few times. The chain employs TRBV15 and TRBJ2-7; D remains ambiguous. The CDR3 has 14 amino acids. Germline CDR1 and CDR2: LNHNV and YYDKDF (reference sequence). The V end lost 3 bases, the J end lost 0 bases, and 9 bases lay between the germline ends. CDR3 sequence (DNA): TGTGCCACCAGCAGGGAGTTTTCCTCCTACGAGCAGTACTTC. This gives the protein CATSREFSSYEQYF.

The V gene is TRBV6-1, the J gene TRBJ2-4, with D hard to call. Per the germline V gene, CDR1 is MNHNS and CDR2 is SASEGT. The CDR3 length is 15 residues. Deletions cut 6 bases from V and 0 bases from J, with 12 bases between. The CDR3 DNA reads as TGTGCCAGCAGCGATAGTACTTTAGCCAAAAACATTCAGTACTTC. Translating gives CASSDSTLAKNIQYF.

The V gene is TRBV5-4, the J gene TRBJ2-1; 9 nucleotides match TRBD1. This CDR3 contains 16 residues. CDR1 is SGHNT and CDR2 is YYREEE in the germline V gene (reference sequence). With 0 bases clipped from V and 2 bases from J, the junction kept 3 bases outside the gene matches. The CDR3 DNA reads as TGTGCCAGCAGCTTGGGCCGGGACAGGGCCTACAATGAGCAGTTCTTC. This gives the protein CASSLGRDRAYNEQFF.

This clone was seen a handful of times. The rearrangement uses TRBV7-2 and TRBJ2-2; the D is unclear. There are 13 residues in the CDR3. The germline gives CDR1 SGHTA, CDR2 FQGNSA. V lost 4 bases and J lost 6, with 9 bases in between. The CDR3 DNA reads as TGTGCCAGCAGCTCCTCCTGGGCCGGGGAGCTGTTTTTT. This translates into CASSSSWAGELFF.

The chain couples TRBV5-6 to TRBJ2-5; 13 nucleotides align to TRBD2. V dropped 2 bases and J dropped 3; count of bases not matched to a gene: 1. This CDR3 comprises 15 residues. Germline V gene lookup returns CDR1 SGHDT and CDR2 YYEEEE. The CDR3 is CASSFGLAGEETQYF. The CDR3, as DNA: TGTGCCAGCAGCTTTGGACTAGCGGGGGAAGAGACCCAGTACTTC.